These 28 T cell receptor beta chains share one sample of origin, sequenced in a study of memory CD4+ T cells and cytomegalovirus serostatus (dated by TCRdb to about 2019). A FACSAria II was used to sort memory CD4+ T cells, defined as single viable CD3+CD4+CD8-CD45RO+ cells. The library was obtained by the immunoSEQ multiplex PCR assay. TCRdb stores this immuneACCESS table with in-frame sequences only. Part of the clones is absent; in the studies checked, under half of the shortfall reflects unresolved V genes, and no reason is known for the rest. The sample contains 55,000 to 80,000 clones, 70% to 80% of them found a single time. The top ten constitute roughly 5% of the sample. Sequenced input: memory CD4+ T cells from blood. These receptors originate from an adult in good health and CMV-seropositive.

V and J are TRBV7-9 and TRBJ2-3, with 8 bases lining up with TRBD2. This CDR3 is built from 15 residues. After removal of 5 bases from V and 8 bases from J, the junction contained 12 bases not matched to a gene. The germline V gene encodes CDR1 SEHNR and CDR2 FQNEAQ (reference sequence). The CDR3 loop is CASSQASGGPGTQYF. Written as DNA, the CDR3 is TGTGCCAGCAGCCAGGCGTCGGGAGGGCCAGGTACGCAGTATTTT.

The chain links TRBV29-1 to TRBJ2-5; 8 positions match TRBD2. The CDR3 is made up of 12 amino acids. Germline CDR1 is SQVTM and CDR2 is ANQGSEA. The V segment lost 2 bases and the J segment 4 bases; nucleotides outside the gene matches: 0. The CDR3 sequence: CSVEREGETQYF. In DNA, the CDR3 is TGCAGCGTTGAACGGGAGGGAGAGACCCAGTACTTC.

The chain's CDR3 is CASRSATVTEAFF. The CDR3 bases are TGTGCCAGCAGGTCAGCGACGGTCACTGAAGCTTTCTTT. The V and J genes are TRBV28 and TRBJ1-1; D remains unclear. Trimming took 6 bases from V and 4 from J, leaving 12 bases between them. The CDR3 extends over 13 amino acids. The V gene's germline CDR1 is MDHEN and CDR2 SYDVKM.

The chain is built from TRBV27 and TRBJ2-5; D may correspond to TRBD1 or TRBD2 (5 bases each). In germline, CDR1 is MNHEY, CDR2 SMNVEV (reference sequence). V shed 6 bases and J shed 5 bases, with 16 bases lying between them. This CDR3 has 14 amino acids. The CDR3 region has the DNA TGTGCCAGCAGACGGGACCTGCTGTCTGAGACCCAGTACTTC. Protein sequence: CASRRDLLSETQYF.

The gene calls are TRBV5-3 and TRBJ2-7; the D gene is possibly TRBD1 (5 bases). TRBV5-3 is known as an ORF, though its function is uncertain. The CDR3 is 15 amino acids. Trimming stripped 3 bases from V and 2 bases from J, with 15 bases between. In DNA form, the CDR3 reads TGTGCCAGAAGCTCTCAGGGAATAGGGGCCTACGAGCAGTACTTC. This gives the protein CARSSQGIGAYEQYF.

The CDR3 sequence: CASREGERDGYTF. CDR3 DNA sequence: TGCGCCAGCAGAGAGGGGGAACGGGATGGCTACACCTTC. This chain uses TRBV5-1 with TRBJ1-2; TRBD1 is a possible D gene (6 bases). Germline CDR1 reads SGHRS; CDR2 reads YFSETQ. The length of the CDR3 is 13 residues. V lost 5 bases and J lost 6, with 14 bases in between.

This clone showed up just once. This chain joins TRBV9 and TRBJ1-3, with TRBD1 matching 7 bases. Germline values: CDR1 SGDLS, CDR2 YYNGEE. This CDR3 contains 12 residues. J lost 3 bases, V lost 7 bases, and 1 base had no gene match. The CDR3 protein is CASSGGGNTIYF. CDR3 coding DNA: TGTGCCAGCTCAGGGGGTGGAAACACCATATATTTT.

This rearrangement joins TRBV7-2 to TRBJ1-3, with D possibly being TRBD1 (6 bases). The CDR3 sequence is 16 residues long. Germline assignment: CDR1 SGHTA and CDR2 FQGNSA. Trimming removed 4 bases at V and 0 bases at J, with 13 bases between. The CDR3 is CASSSSGAHSGNTIYF. As DNA, the CDR3 is TGTGCCAGCAGCTCCTCAGGGGCTCACTCTGGAAACACCATATATTTT. Drawing the rest from reference TRBV7-2 and TRBJ1-3, the complete variable domain is GAGVSQSPSNKVTEKGKDVELRCDPISGHTALYWYRQSLGQGLEFLIYFQGNSAPDKSGLPSDRFSAERTGGSVSTLTIQRTQQEDSAVYLCASSSSGAHSGNTIYFGEGSWLTVV.

The V and J genes are TRBV7-9 and TRBJ2-7; no clear D gene. Germline loops: CDR1 SEHNR, CDR2 FQNEAQ (reference sequence). The CDR3 runs to 17 residues. The V gene lost 4 bases and the J gene lost 2 bases, with 21 bases spanning the gap. The CDR3 DNA reads TGTGCCAGCAGCTCCGTCCTTTTAGAGTCCCAACCCTACGAGCAGTACTTC. It specifies CASSSVLLESQPYEQYF.

J is TRBJ2-1 and V is TRBV6-5; either TRBD1 or TRBD2 may supply D (5 bases each). V was trimmed by 0 bases and J by 0 bases, leaving 9 bases between them. The CDR3 is 16 residues long. Germline CDR1 is MNHEY and CDR2 is SVGAGI. The CDR3 DNA is TGTGCCAGCAGTTACTCCGGGACCACCTCCTACAATGAGCAGTTCTTC. This encodes CASSYSGTTSYNEQFF.

J is TRBJ2-1 and V is TRBV2, with D perhaps TRBD2 (5 bases). Germline CDR1 SNHLY, CDR2 FYNNEI. The V end lost 6 bases, the J end lost 0 bases, and 18 bases lay between the germline ends. The CDR3 totals 17 residues. The CDR3 loop reads CASRGLGAGSSYNEQFF. Written as DNA, the CDR3 is TGTGCCAGCAGAGGTCTGGGCGCGGGTTCCTCCTACAATGAGCAGTTCTTC. Together with reference TRBV2 and TRBJ2-1, the CDR3 gives the full variable domain: EPEVTQTPSHQVTQMGQEVILRCVPISNHLYFYWYRQILGQKVEFLVSFYNNEISEKSEIFDDQFSVERPDGSNFTLKIRSTKLEDSAMYFCASRGLGAGSSYNEQFFGPGTRLTVL.

This chain joins TRBV5-1 and TRBJ1-4, with D tentatively TRBD1 (6 bases). The CDR3 loop spans 15 amino acids. CDR1 and CDR2 (germline): SGHRS, YFSETQ. Trimming pared 4 bases from V and 6 bases from J, leaving 16 bases between. CDR3 sequence: CASSRDTGNDEKLFF. The CDR3, as DNA: TGCGCCAGCAGCAGGGACACAGGGAATGATGAAAAACTGTTTTTT.

This chain joins TRBV7-2 and TRBJ2-3; TRBD2 agrees at 15 bases. The V gene end was trimmed by 4 bases and the J gene end by 4 bases; junction bases not matched to a gene: 3. The CDR3 sequence is 16 residues long. CDR1 is SGHTA and CDR2 is FQGNSA in the germline V gene. CDR3 sequence reads: CASSSGLAGGADTQYF. Here the CDR3 DNA reads TGTGCCAGCAGCTCGGGACTAGCGGGGGGTGCAGATACGCAGTATTTT. Full variable domain (rest looked up from reference TRBV7-2 and TRBJ2-3): GAGVSQSPSNKVTEKGKDVELRCDPISGHTALYWYRQSLGQGLEFLIYFQGNSAPDKSGLPSDRFSAERTGGSVSTLTIQRTQQEDSAVYLCASSSGLAGGADTQYFGPGTRLTVL.

This clone was seen only once. The genes are TRBV27 and TRBJ1-1; D may be TRBD1 (6 bases). Trimming shortened V by 6 bases and J by 1 base, and 12 bases separated the two germline ends. Per germline, CDR1 MNHEY and CDR2 SMNVEV (reference sequence). The CDR3 covers 14 residues. CDR3 coding DNA: TGTGCCAGCAGCTACGGACAGCAGAACACTGAAGCTTTCTTT. This codes for CASSYGQQNTEAFF.

In its sample, this clone was seen once. The V call is TRBV5-7, the J call TRBJ2-7, with 7 bases aligning to TRBD2. TRBV5-7 is known as an ORF, though its function is uncertain. This CDR3 spans 15 amino acids. The trim removed 4 bases at V and 2 bases at J, leaving 9 bases unmatched. The CDR3 DNA reads TGTGCCAGCAGCGTCTGTAGGGGAGGGACCTACGAGCAGTACTTC. It yields the protein CASSVCRGGTYEQYF.

V gene TRBV19 combines with J gene TRBJ2-3; 8 nucleotides match TRBD2. CDR3 length equals 15 residues. The junction had 9 bases not matched to a gene; V was cut back by 9 bases and J by 1 base. The germline V gene has CDR1 LNHDA and CDR2 SQIVND (reference sequence). CDR3 coding DNA: TGTGCCAGCCAAGTAACGGGGGGGGGCACAGATACGCAGTATTTT. This encodes CASQVTGGGTDTQYF.

The chain links TRBV7-2 to TRBJ1-5, with a possible D match to TRBD1 (5 bases). Germline CDR1 is SGHTA and CDR2 is FQGNSA. Trimming stripped 3 bases from V and 2 bases from J, with 11 bases between. CDR3 length: 15 amino acids. The CDR3 reads CASSFRVGGNQPQHF. The CDR3 DNA reads TGTGCCAGCAGCTTCAGGGTTGGAGGCAATCAGCCCCAGCATTTT.

The gene calls are TRBV7-2 and TRBJ1-2; the match to TRBD1 covers 7 bases. The CDR3 covers 13 residues. Trimming at V came to 5 bases and at J to 4 bases, leaving 4 bases not matched to a gene. CDR1 and CDR2 (germline): SGHTA, FQGNSA. The DNA of the CDR3 is TGTGCCAGCAGCAGACAGGGCCGCTATGGCTACACCTTC. Amino acid sequence: CASSRQGRYGYTF.

The rearrangement joins TRBV5-6 to TRBJ2-5; tentatively, D is TRBD1 (6 bases). The CDR3 is made up of 16 amino acids. Germline CDR1 SGHDT, CDR2 YYEEEE. V dropped 0 bases and J dropped 5 bases, with 17 bases sitting between them. The CDR3 region is CASSLDWEQGMETQYF. The CDR3 DNA is TGTGCCAGCAGCTTGGACTGGGAACAGGGAATGGAGACCCAGTACTTC.

The V and J genes are TRBV2 and TRBJ1-4; D is uncertain. Deletions cut 1 base from V and 4 bases from J, with 13 bases between. The length of the CDR3 is 16 residues. Germline CDR1 reads SNHLY; CDR2 reads FYNNEI. The CDR3 sequence: CASSEGRRTVNEKLFF. The CDR3 DNA reads TGTGCCAGCAGTGAAGGGAGACGGACGGTTAATGAAAAACTGTTTTTT.

The chain employs TRBV30 and TRBJ1-5; maybe TRBD1 (5 bases). The CDR3 totals 14 residues. Germline values: CDR1 GTSNPN, CDR2 SVGIG (reference sequence). Trimming removed 0 bases from V and 2 bases from J, with 8 bases in between. CDR3 sequence (DNA): TGTGCCTGGAGTGTGTTAGGGGGCAATCAGCCCCAGCATTTT. Protein product: CAWSVLGGNQPQHF.

The gene calls are TRBV7-9 and TRBJ2-1; tentatively, D is TRBD2 (5 bases). The CDR3 has 13 residues. Per the germline V gene, CDR1 is SEHNR and CDR2 is FQNEAQ (reference sequence). V was trimmed by 1 base and J by 6 bases, leaving 7 bases between them. DNA of the CDR3: TGTGCCAGCAGCTTAGGGGCGGGCAATGAGCAGTTCTTC. Translating it yields CASSLGAGNEQFF.

The chain couples TRBV6-5 to TRBJ2-7; TRBD1 matches 8 bases. CDR1 and CDR2 (germline): MNHEY, SVGAGI. With V trimmed by 2 bases and J by 6 bases, 9 bases remained unmatched. The CDR3 is 15 amino acids. The CDR3 nucleotides read TGTGCCAGCAGTTACCCTCAGGGGGCCCCGTCCGAGCAGTACTTC. It is translated as CASSYPQGAPSEQYF.

V usage is TRBV5-1 and J usage is TRBJ2-7, with 7 bases that match TRBD1. CDR1 SGHRS and CDR2 YFSETQ come from the germline V gene. The CDR3 sequence is 14 residues long. V lost 0 bases to trimming and J lost 1 base; unmatched junction nucleotides: 1. CDR3 residues: CASSLGDSSYEQYF. The CDR3 region has the DNA TGCGCCAGCAGCTTGGGGGACAGTTCCTACGAGCAGTACTTC.

The chain is built from TRBV28 and TRBJ1-2; no firm D call. Germline values: CDR1 MDHEN, CDR2 SYDVKM. This CDR3 region has 13 residues. Trimming cost V 2 bases and J 4 bases, with 8 bases left between them. The CDR3 loop is CASSLTVVYGYTF. CDR3 sequence (DNA): TGTGCCAGCAGTTTAACAGTAGTCTATGGCTACACCTTC.

The V and J genes are TRBV28 and TRBJ1-6; D uncertain. V was pared by 2 bases and J by 14 bases, with 10 bases between. Germline V gives CDR1 MDHEN, CDR2 SYDVKM. The CDR3 spans 12 residues. CDR3 sequence reads: CASSLISGTLHF. The CDR3 bases are TGTGCCAGCAGTTTAATTTCGGGGACCCTCCACTTT.

CDR3 in DNA: TGTGCCAGCAGCTTAGCCCCCCATTTATACGAGCAGTACTTC. Protein sequence: CASSLAPHLYEQYF. The chain employs TRBV7-2 and TRBJ2-7; no firm D call. The CDR3 runs to 14 residues. The V gene lost 0 bases and the J gene lost 4 bases, with 10 bases spanning the gap. CDR1 is SGHTA and CDR2 is FQGNSA in the germline V gene.

The V and J genes are TRBV19 and TRBJ1-1, with D possibly matching TRBD1 (5 bases). Trimming cost V 10 bases and J 4 bases, with 22 bases left between them. Germline values: CDR1 LNHDA, CDR2 SQIVND (reference sequence). CDR3 length equals 15 residues. As DNA, the CDR3 is TGTGCCACTAAAGGGGTCCCAAAGTCAATCACTGAAGCTTTCTTT. Protein: CATKGVPKSITEAFF.